The 13 T cell receptor beta chains reported below all come from one sample, sequenced in a study of T cells in Graves' hyperthyroidism and ophthalmopathy. RNA transcripts provided the source from which TCR beta CDR3 regions were amplified. Using the HTBI primer set, a first-round RT-PCR was run on the TCR CDR3. One entry per CDR3 protein results from TCRdb running MiXCR on the multiplex PCR reads. The sample lists about 380,000 distinct CDR3 sequences, 11% to 15% seen once, with approximately 10% in the top ten. The sequenced sample consisted of blood. The receptors stem from a woman aged 60-75 years with Graves' hyperthyroidism.

CDR3 region: CASMAGGAHYGYTF. For the CDR3, the DNA is TGTGCCAGTATGGCGGGGGGGGCCCACTATGGCTACACCTTC. The rearrangement joins TRBV19 to TRBJ1-2; TRBD1 might be the D (6 bases). The CDR3 spans 14 residues. The germline V and J ends were trimmed by 7 bases and 3 bases, with 15 bases remaining between them. Per germline, CDR1 LNHDA and CDR2 SQIVND (reference sequence). Combining the CDR3 with reference TRBV19 and TRBJ1-2 gives the whole variable domain DGGITQSPKYLFRKEGQNVTLSCEQNLNHDAMYWYRQDPGQGLRLIYYSQIVNDFQKGDIAEGYSVSREKKESFPLTVTSAQKNPTAFYLCASMAGGAHYGYTFGSGTRLTVV.

This clonotype was picked up many times. The gene calls are TRBV2 and TRBJ2-1, with 7 bases matching TRBD2. CDR3 length: 15 amino acids. Germline loops: CDR1 SNHLY, CDR2 FYNNEI. V shed 3 bases, J shed 0 bases, and the junction held 2 bases outside the gene matches. CDR3 sequence reads: CASSEGLPSYNEQFF. DNA of the CDR3: TGTGCCAGCAGTGAGGGACTACCCTCCTACAATGAGCAGTTCTTC.

Comments on this clonotype: A read error may produce the germline difference seen at one junction end. The genes are TRBV12-3 or TRBV12-4 and TRBJ2-1; TRBD1 matches 7 bases. The CDR3 extends over 15 amino acids. CDR3 protein: CTSRRDRRSYNEQFF. The CDR3 DNA reads as TGTACCAGCAGAAGGGACAGACGCTCCTACAATGAGCAGTTCTTC.

In regard to this clonotype: This could be a read error, since a much larger clone is one nucleotide away. The chain links TRBV5-1 to TRBJ2-3; 7 bases are shared with TRBD2. CDR3 size: 15 residues. Germline CDR1 reads SGHRS; CDR2 reads YFSETQ. In nucleotides, the CDR3 is TGCGCCAGGAGCTTGACTAGCCCACCCGCAGATACGCAGTATTTT. This gives the protein CARSLTSPPADTQYF.

The chain couples TRBV19 to TRBJ2-7; 9 bases are shared with TRBD1. This CDR3 has 14 residues. Trimming took 5 bases from V and 4 from J; bases not matched to a gene: 6. CDR1 is LNHDA, CDR2 SQIVND, per germline (reference sequence). Written as DNA, the CDR3 is TGTGCCAGTAGTGCCGGGGACAGGGTTTACGAGCAGTACTTC. Translation: CASSAGDRVYEQYF.

A few counts support this clonotype. Germline is not matched at one junction end, which may reflect a read error. V and J are TRBV7-7 and TRBJ2-3; TRBD2 aligns across 12 bases. The CDR3 extends over 16 amino acids. Germline CDR1 SSHAT, CDR2 FNYEAQ (reference sequence). CDR3 in amino acids: CASSRLAGVSTDTQYF. Written as DNA, the CDR3 is TGTGCTAGCAGCCGACTAGCGGGAGTGAGCACAGATACGCAGTATTTT.

This clonotype was picked up many times. The chain is built from TRBV2 and TRBJ2-4, with D hard to call. The CDR3 is made up of 16 amino acids. Germline values: CDR1 SNHLY, CDR2 FYNNEI. V was cut by 1 base and J by 0 bases, with 10 bases left in between. In DNA, the CDR3 is TGTGCCAGCAGTGAAGACAGTCGTCTAGCCAAAAACATTCAGTACTTC. Translating it yields CASSEDSRLAKNIQYF.

Only one count was recorded for this clonotype. The rearrangement joins TRBV20-1 to TRBJ2-1; a weak D match, TRBD2 (6 bases). Trimming took 0 bases from V and 5 from J, leaving 14 bases between them. This CDR3 is 15 amino acids long. Germline-derived CDR1 and CDR2 are DFQATT and SNEGSKA (reference sequence). The chain's CDR3 is CSARDFTGEDNEQFF. DNA for the CDR3: TGCAGTGCTAGAGATTTTACGGGAGAGGACAATGAGCAGTTCTTC.

V is TRBV6-5 and J is TRBJ1-4; 7 bases map to TRBD1. The junction had 7 bases not matched to a gene; V was cut back by 0 bases and J by 6 bases. This CDR3 region has 16 residues. CDR1 and CDR2 from the germline V gene are MNHEY and SVGAGI. CDR3 residues: CASSYSGDSRHEKLFF. The CDR3 DNA is TGTGCCAGCAGTTACTCGGGGGACAGCCGACATGAAAAACTGTTTTTT.

This clonotype was counted at least ten times. The rearrangement uses TRBV10-3 and TRBJ2-4; no clear D. Germline CDR1 is ENHRY and CDR2 is SYGVKD. The V gene lost 6 bases and the J gene lost 1 base, with 13 bases spanning the gap. This CDR3 has 15 residues. CDR3 residues: CAIRDPSEAKNIQYF. The CDR3 bases are TGTGCCATCAGAGATCCCAGCGAGGCCAAAAACATTCAGTACTTC.

In its sample, this clonotype was seen a few times. The CDR3 region is CATSDAPGQGANSPLHF. CDR3 bases: TGTGCCACCAGTGATGCCCCGGGACAGGGGGCTAATTCACCCCTCCACTTT. The gene calls are TRBV24-1 and TRBJ1-6, with 12 bases lining up with TRBD1. This CDR3 is 17 amino acids long. Per germline, CDR1 KGHDR and CDR2 SFDVKD. Trimming cost V 3 bases and J 6 bases; bases outside gene matches: 5.

This clonotype showed up just a few times. The chain joins TRBV29-1 to TRBJ1-2, with 9 nucleotides matching TRBD1. V gave up 4 bases and J gave up 4 bases; unmatched junction bases: 4. The CDR3 runs 13 residues. In germline, CDR1 is SQVTM, CDR2 ANQGSEA. This chain's CDR3 is CSVGDRVGYGYTF. In DNA form, the CDR3 reads TGCAGCGTTGGGGACAGGGTGGGCTATGGCTACACCTTC.

This clonotype was seen ten or more times. The chain uses TRBV12-3 or TRBV12-4 and TRBJ1-2; no definite D call. This CDR3 has 16 amino acids. V was shortened by 1 base and J by 0 bases, with 12 bases between the two germline ends. CDR3 region: CASSLVGSRANYGYTF. The CDR3, as DNA: TGTGCCAGCAGTTTAGTAGGGAGCCGGGCTAACTATGGCTACACCTTC.